The sample holds a few counts of the clone carrying this T cell receptor beta chain. The length of the CDR3 is 15 residues. Germline-derived CDR1 and CDR2 are MNHNS and SASEGT. Trimming stripped 1 base from V and 4 bases from J, with 11 bases between. The sample is drawn from a study of T cell changes during pregnancy in multiple sclerosis. The assay was immunoSEQ multiplex PCR, and TCRdb's table has in-frame clones only and misses some. The table shows about 70,000 clones, with under 95% occurring only once. The gene calls are TRBV6-1 and TRBJ1-5, with a possible D match to TRBD1 (6 bases). The source of this sequence is a female donor in good health, enrolled as a control in a pregnancy study. The sample in question was peripheral blood, obtained in the third trimester of pregnancy. The CDR3 coding sequence is TGTGCCAGCAGTGAAGGGACAGTCGTTAATCAGCCCCAGCATTTT. It translates to CASSEGTVVNQPQHF.